A single sample gave rise to the 12 T cell receptor beta chains below, sequenced in a study of CD8 T cells in ankylosing spondylitis. MiXCR was run by TCRdb on the 5' RACE reads, yielding one entry per CDR3 protein. The sample has over 150,000 distinct CDR3 sequences; 15% to 20% are singletons. The sequencing input was blood, either unsorted or a sorted T cell fraction (not recorded which). The origin of the receptors is a male donor aged 5-30 years with ankylosing spondylitis or in good health (not recorded which).

CDR3 in DNA: TGTGCCAGCACCCCTCGCGAGGCCTCCTACAATGAGCAGTTCTTC. This sequence encodes CASTPREASYNEQFF. The J gene is TRBJ2-1, the V gene TRBV27; D ambiguous. Germline V gene lookup returns CDR1 MNHEY and CDR2 SMNVEV (reference sequence). The CDR3 loop spans 15 amino acids. Trimming took off 7 bases at V and 0 bases at J, with 13 bases between the two ends.

This clonotype was seen many times. The chain is built from TRBV7-9 and TRBJ2-7; D ambiguous. The CDR3 length is 14 residues. Germline V CDR1 and CDR2: SEHNR, FQNEAQ (reference sequence). Trimming left V 0 bases short and J 0 bases short, with 6 bases between. The CDR3 coding sequence is TGTGCCAGCAGCTTAGCCCTGAGCTCCTACGAGCAGTACTTC. This translates into CASSLALSSYEQYF.

This clonotype was seen ten or more times. The chain uses TRBV6-5 and TRBJ1-6; D is ambiguous. CDR3 length equals 17 residues. Trimming cost V 7 bases and J 0 bases, with 16 bases left between them. From germline, CDR1 is MNHEY and CDR2 SVGAGI. CDR3 DNA sequence: TGTGCCAGCAAGGTTACAGCCCGCGGCTCCTATAATTCACCCCTCCACTTT. It encodes CASKVTARGSYNSPLHF.

This clonotype was counted ten times or more. The V gene is TRBV24-1, the J gene TRBJ1-2; D possibly corresponds to TRBD1 (5 bases). The V gene's germline CDR1 is KGHDR and CDR2 SFDVKD. V was clipped by 3 bases and J by 5 bases, with 15 bases between them. CDR3 length: 15 residues. CDR3 amino acids: CATSDAPGTAYGYTF. The DNA for the CDR3 is TGTGCCACCAGTGATGCACCCGGGACTGCTTATGGCTACACCTTC.

This clonotype was recorded at least ten times. The gene calls are TRBV18 and TRBJ2-2, with D unclear. The CDR3 is made up of 13 amino acids. Looked up from germline, CDR1 is KGHSH and CDR2 is LQKENI. V dropped 3 bases and J dropped 2 bases, with 4 bases sitting between them. CDR3 sequence: CASSPLNTGELFF. The CDR3 coding sequence is TGTGCCAGCTCACCCCTCAACACCGGGGAGCTGTTTTTT.

The genes are TRBV4-2 and TRBJ2-5, with a tentative D call TRBD2 (6 bases). Germline CDR1 reads LGHNA; CDR2 reads YNFKEQ. Trimming cost V 2 bases and J 1 base, with 11 bases left between them. There are 15 residues in the CDR3. In DNA form, the CDR3 reads TGTGCCAGCAGCCAATCGGCGGGGACCCAAGAGACCCAGTACTTC. This codes for CASSQSAGTQETQYF.

This clonotype was found many times. V usage is TRBV21-1 and J usage is TRBJ2-3; the table's TRBD2 call for D was not verified on the DNA. TRBV21-1 is a pseudogene segment. This CDR3 spans 17 amino acids. The DNA of the CDR3 is TGTGCCAGCAGCAAAGGGACTAGCGGGGGACGCACAGATACGCAGTATTTT. Protein product: CASSKGTSGGRTDTQYF.

The rearrangement uses TRBV7-6 and TRBJ2-3; 8 bases are a match to TRBD1. CDR3 length: 15 amino acids. Germline CDR1 SGHVS, CDR2 FNYEAQ. Trimming removed 5 bases from V and 3 bases from J; junction bases left unmatched: 7. The CDR3 here is CASSPDRDFTDTQYF. The CDR3, as DNA: TGTGCCAGCAGCCCGGACAGGGATTTTACAGATACGCAGTATTTT.

CDR3 sequence reads: CASSPYAWGRKETQYF. DNA of the CDR3: TGTGCCAGCAGTCCCTACGCATGGGGTAGAAAAGAGACCCAGTACTTC. The rearrangement joins TRBV27 to TRBJ2-5; D is unclear. With 5 bases removed from V and 3 bases from J, the gap between germline ends came to 19 bases. The CDR3 consists of 16 residues. CDR1 and CDR2 from the germline V gene are MNHEY and SMNVEV (reference sequence).

This clonotype showed up many times. The genes are TRBV5-5 and TRBJ2-1; TRBD1 aligns across 9 bases. Germline CDR1 reads SGHKS; CDR2 reads YYEKEE (reference sequence). The CDR3 is 16 amino acids. V lost 2 bases and J lost 7; bases outside the gene matches: 10. This CDR3 is CASSLFDRDRANEQFF. CDR3 DNA sequence: TGTGCCAGCAGCTTATTCGACCGGGACAGGGCGAATGAGCAGTTCTTC.

This clonotype was seen ten or more times. CDR3: CASSPLADSSGWWQYV. The CDR3 nucleotides read TGTGCCAGCAGTCCCCTTGCGGATTCGAGCGGGTGGTGGCAGTACGTC. The chain couples TRBV6-1 to TRBJ2-7; tentative D call: TRBD2 (6 bases). Germline CDR1 and CDR2: MNHNS and SASEGT. The CDR3 consists of 16 residues. V lost 5 bases and J 9 bases, leaving 26 bases between the germline ends.

In this sample, this clonotype turned up many times. The J gene is TRBJ2-3, the V gene TRBV6-4; TRBD1 might be the D (5 bases). This CDR3 is built from 16 residues. The V end lost 2 bases, the J end lost 2 bases, and 14 bases lay between the germline ends. Germline V lookup: CDR1 MRHNA, CDR2 SNTAGT. CDR3 loop: CASSDRVGAFTDTQYF. The CDR3 DNA is TGTGCCAGCAGTGACCGGGTAGGGGCCTTCACAGATACGCAGTATTTT.